The source of this T cell receptor beta chain is a study of human T cells and chemical hapten exposure. The wider study: The use of 2% DPC on around 2 cm by around 2 cm of upper inner arm skin constituted sensitization.

MiXCR, applied by TCRdb to the RACE reads, yields one record per CDR3 protein. The sample holds around 110,000 distinct CDR3 sequences; 12% are singletons and the top ten take 1.3% to 1.5%. This clonotype was found many times. Its antigen is unidentified. General observations from the study: TCRs above 1 in 1000 frequency did not change with DPC sensitization. In comparison with controls, expanded TCRs gave rise to a significantly larger number of large CDR3 similarity clusters.

Sample time point: patch test 1, 2 weeks after DPC sensitization. Treatment noted: therapeutic diphenylcyclopropenone sensitization with weekly scalp DPC. There are 13 residues in the CDR3. Trimming shortened V by 3 bases and J by 1 base, and 8 bases separated the two germline ends. Germline CDR1 is SGHRS and CDR2 is YFSETQ. The clonotype comes from a woman aged 50 to 65 with alopecia areata. Some clones in this sample may be carry-over from other donors' samples. V and J are TRBV5-1 and TRBJ2-7; no firm D call. Specimen: whole blood, collected in connection with sensitization to the hapten diphenylcyclopropenone (DPC). CDR3 sequence reads: CASSSGPSYEQYF. The CDR3 coding sequence is TGCGCCAGCAGCTCCGGACCTTCCTACGAGCAGTACTTC.